This TCR beta chain was sequenced in a study of CD8 T cells in ankylosing spondylitis listed by TCRdb under 2017. About the investigation overall: To find TCR variants linked to disease, the study profiled T cell receptor beta repertoires in ankylosing spondylitis patients and healthy donors. The whole study cohort included 95 to 130 healthy donors and 25 ankylosing spondylitis patients. Samples of peripheral blood were taken, and for ankylosing spondylitis patients, synovial fluid was collected as well.

Overall study outcomes, separate from this receptor: A TCR beta motif of about 8 highly homologous amino acid variants appeared characteristic of blood from ankylosing spondylitis patients. Significant enrichment of the disease-linked clones was reported in matched synovial fluid samples from ankylosing spondylitis patients. Some TCR beta motif variants had previously been reported in synovial fluid and blood of reactive arthritis patients, which suggested common disease-initiation mechanisms. The disease-linked clones showed a CD8+ phenotype and occurred at relatively low frequencies in peripheral blood.

For sequencing, an Illumina HiSeq 2500 was employed. Quantitative 5'-RACE with molecular barcodes was used to prepare TCR beta libraries. In the authors' own workflow: A new computational method, built on a probabilistic model of VDJ rearrangement, was used to identify disease-linked TCR variants. Starting from the raw public reads, TCRdb applied fastp trimming at Q25, assembled clones with MiXCR and retained in-frame beta chains. When rows share a CDR3 protein, they turn into one entry using the most common DNA and genes. It is TCRdb's table, rather than the study itself, that gives the V and J calls and clone size. Counted in this sample were about 450,000 distinct CDR3 sequences; 20% to 30% of them appeared once. 0.75% to 0.9% of the sample lies in the top ten. With regard to this clonotype: The antigen it recognizes is unknown. No per-base quality is available; no much larger clone lies one base away.

Sequenced sample: blood, either unsorted or a sorted T cell fraction (not recorded which). The receptor was isolated from a male donor with ankylosing spondylitis.

The CDR3 region has the sequence CASSLDGVRLREQYF. Here is the DNA: TGTGCCAGCAGCTTAGATGGGGTACGGCTAAGGGAGCAGTACTTC. The sequence joins TRBV7-2 to TRBJ2-7; no confident D gene assignment can be made. Including the terminal cysteine and phenylalanine, the CDR3 comprises 15 residues. Only CDR3 DNA is held: 45 bases, read in frame from base 1. Trimming at the junction amounts to 1 base on V and 7 bases on J, and the germline ends lie 17 bases apart. The germline V gene specifies SGHTA as CDR1 and FQGNSA as CDR2. The CDR3 plus the reference TRBV7-2 and TRBJ2-7 genes for the other parts give the full variable domain: GAGVSQSPSNKVTEKGKDVELRCDPISGHTALYWYRQSLGQGLEFLIYFQGNSAPDKSGLPSDRFSAERTGGSVSTLTIQRTQQEDSAVYLCASSLDGVRLREQYFGPGTRLTVT.